This T cell receptor (beta chain) was observed in a study of OX40 agonist ivuxolimab in advanced cancers. Germline V gives CDR1 SGHRS, CDR2 YFSETQ. CDR3 length: 14 amino acids. Trimming shortened V by 4 bases and J by 10 bases, and 15 bases separated the two germline ends. Here immunoSEQ multiplex PCR was the method, and the copy in TCRdb shows in-frame clones only, minus some. Of about 82,000 clones in the sample, roughly 92% were seen once. The origin of this receptor is an adult with an advanced solid tumor such as melanoma, head and neck, liver or kidney cancer. Sequences were derived from CD4+ or CD8+ T cells sorted from blood, sampled in a trial of the OX40 agonist ivuxolimab. This sequence joins TRBV5-1 and TRBJ1-6; D may be TRBD1 (6 bases). CDR3 nucleotides: TGCGCCAGCAGCCCGGGACATACCGAGTCACCCCTCCACTTT. Encoded protein: CASSPGHTESPLHF.